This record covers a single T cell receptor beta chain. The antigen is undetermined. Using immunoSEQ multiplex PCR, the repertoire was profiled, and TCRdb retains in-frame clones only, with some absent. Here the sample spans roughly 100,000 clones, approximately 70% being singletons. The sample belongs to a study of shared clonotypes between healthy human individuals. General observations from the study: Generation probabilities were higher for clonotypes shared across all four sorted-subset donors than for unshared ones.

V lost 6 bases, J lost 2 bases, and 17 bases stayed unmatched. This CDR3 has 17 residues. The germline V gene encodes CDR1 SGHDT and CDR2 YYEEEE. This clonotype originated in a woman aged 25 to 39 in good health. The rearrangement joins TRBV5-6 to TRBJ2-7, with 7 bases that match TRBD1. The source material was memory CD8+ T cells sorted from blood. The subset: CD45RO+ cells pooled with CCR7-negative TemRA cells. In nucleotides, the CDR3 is TGTGCCAGCACCCTGACAGGGTGGGGTGCCACTACCTACGAGCAGTACTTC. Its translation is CASTLTGWGATTYEQYF.